This T cell receptor (beta chain) was sequenced in a study of molecular identifiers for immune sequencing clone quantification. Overall study findings and caveats: Reportedly, one cell's Jurkat TCR RNA was detected within 1,200,000 naive CD8 cells.

Worth noting for this clonotype: Its antigen is not known.

In TCRdb, the PCR reads were re-called with MiXCR into one record per CDR3 protein. The top ten clones hold 0.7% to 0.8% of a sample with 85,000 to 90,000 distinct CDR3 sequences, nearly 25% of them seen once. This CDR3 spans 17 amino acids. V was trimmed by 3 bases and J by 0 bases, leaving 16 bases between them. Germline CDR1 and CDR2: SGDLS and YYNGEE. The TCR was taken from a human donor in good health. Some libraries in this study had Jurkat cell RNA spiked in. The V gene is TRBV9, the J gene TRBJ2-1, with D perhaps given as TRBD1 or TRBD2 (5 bases each). Sequenced: naive CD8+ T cells from blood, with Jurkat cell RNA spiked in. The sample's subset: FACS-sorted CD8+CD4-CCR7+CD45RA+ naive T cells. DNA of the CDR3: TGTGCCAGCAGCGGGCCGCCGGGACGAAGCTCCTACAATGAGCAGTTCTTC. As protein: CASSGPPGRSSYNEQFF.